Below, 22 T cell receptor beta chains from the same sample are listed, as sequenced in a study of response to subunit inactivated influenza vaccine. TCRdb used MiXCR to reprocess the RT-PCR reads, holding one entry per CDR3 protein. The sample has hundreds of thousands of distinct CDR3 sequences, about an eighth seen once. Sequencing was performed on PBMCs from blood, taken on the day of vaccination. These receptors all stem from a man between 45 and 60 years old who received an inactivated influenza vaccine.

This chain links TRBV9 with TRBJ2-1; 9 bases map to TRBD2. Germline assignment: CDR1 SGDLS and CDR2 YYNGEE. The CDR3 has 15 residues. J was trimmed by 13 bases and V by 0 bases; bases with no gene match: 11. CDR3 coding DNA: TGTGCCAGCAGCGTAGCGGGAGCGGGAGGCACCACTCAGTTCTTC. It yields the protein CASSVAGAGGTTQFF.

This clonotype was counted a few times. This chain joins TRBV12-3 or TRBV12-4 and TRBJ2-7; TRBD2 aligns across 10 bases. There are 12 residues in the CDR3. J gave up 11 bases and V 6 bases, and 7 bases lay outside the gene matches. The CDR3 nucleotides read TGTGCCAGCAGGGGGACTAGCGCATCGGAGTACTTC. Protein: CASRGTSASEYF.

About this clonotype itself: A clone one base away is much larger, so this may be a read error. The rearrangement links TRBV12-3 or TRBV12-4 to TRBJ2-1; D gene unclear. With 5 bases removed from V and 0 bases from J, the gap between germline ends came to 20 bases. CDR3 length: 18 amino acids. The CDR3 DNA reads TGTGCCAGCAGTCCACCGGTTCTTAGCCGGAGCTCCTACAATGAGCAGTTCTTC. This translates into CASSPPVLSRSSYNEQFF.

This clonotype was seen more than once but under ten times. The V and J genes are TRBV7-3 and TRBJ2-1; perhaps D is TRBD1 or TRBD2 (5 bases each). The CDR3 contains 15 residues. Germline CDR1 SGHTA, CDR2 FQGTGA. The V end lost 2 bases, the J end lost 4 bases, and 12 bases lay between the germline ends. DNA of the CDR3: TGTGCCAGCAGCTTATATCGGGACCGTTACAATGAGCAGTTCTTC. This encodes CASSLYRDRYNEQFF.

This clonotype was seen more than once but under ten times. This chain joins TRBV20-1 and TRBJ2-1; D uncertain. V lost 2 bases, J lost 5 bases, and 7 bases lay in between. Germline lookup yields CDR1 DFQATT and CDR2 SNEGSKA (reference sequence). This CDR3 region has 12 residues. The chain's CDR3 is CSARKRDNEQFF. The CDR3 nucleotides read TGCAGTGCTAGAAAAAGGGACAATGAGCAGTTCTTC.

V gene TRBV29-1 combines with J gene TRBJ2-7, with 11 bases identical to TRBD1. The CDR3 totals 14 residues. Losses at the gene ends were 6 bases for V and 4 bases for J; bases not matched to a gene: 8. Germline V lookup: CDR1 SQVTM, CDR2 ANQGSEA. The CDR3 sequence: CSVVGTGGPYEQYF. CDR3 sequence (DNA): TGCAGCGTCGTAGGGACAGGGGGTCCGTACGAGCAGTACTTC.

The chain is built from TRBV6-1 and TRBJ1-5; 7 bases are a match to TRBD1. CDR3 size: 12 residues. Germline assignment: CDR1 MNHNS and CDR2 SASEGT. V lost 5 bases to trimming and J lost 5 bases; unmatched junction nucleotides: 0. The CDR3 nucleotides read TGTGCCAGCAGTACAGGGGATCAGCCCCAGCATTTT. Translated, it gives CASSTGDQPQHF.

This clonotype was counted many times. This chain joins TRBV25-1 and TRBJ2-1; tentatively, D is TRBD2 (6 bases). This CDR3 spans 17 amino acids. Deletions cut 3 bases from V and 4 bases from J, with 19 bases between. Germline CDR1 is MGHDK and CDR2 is SYGVNS. CDR3 in DNA: TGTGCCAGCAGTGATTCGACCGGAGGGACGGCATACAATGAGCAGTTCTTC. Amino acid sequence: CASSDSTGGTAYNEQFF.

On this clonotype itself: At one of its ends the junction is not consistent with the germline gene, which may arise from a read error. The chain joins TRBV28 to TRBJ2-5; 8 nucleotides agree with TRBD1. The CDR3 runs 14 residues. Germline CDR1 and CDR2: MDHEN and SYDVKM. The CDR3 DNA reads as TGTGCCATCAGTTTGACAGGGGCCCAAGAGACCCAGTACTTC. This encodes CAISLTGAQETQYF. Full variable domain (rest looked up from reference TRBV28 and TRBJ2-5): DVKVTQSSRYLVKRTGEKVFLECVQDMDHENMFWYRQDPGLGLRLIYFSYDVKMKEKGDIPEGYSVSREKKERFSLILESASTNQTSMYLCAISLTGAQETQYFGPGTRLLVL.

This clonotype was counted only a few times. V is TRBV12-3 or TRBV12-4 and J is TRBJ2-1; D is perhaps TRBD1 or TRBD2 (5 bases each). Trimming cost V 6 bases and J 0 bases, with 6 bases left between them. The CDR3 has 13 residues. The CDR3, as DNA: TGTGCCAGCAGGGGACGCTCCTACAATGAGCAGTTCTTC. As protein: CASRGRSYNEQFF.

This clonotype was found many times. The chain employs TRBV3-1 and TRBJ2-1; D perhaps matches TRBD2 (6 bases). The CDR3 loop spans 14 amino acids. Germline values: CDR1 LGHDT, CDR2 YNNKEL (reference sequence). Trimming took off 3 bases at V and 8 bases at J, with 14 bases between the two ends. Here the CDR3 reads CASSQTGLNDEQFF. The CDR3 DNA reads as TGTGCCAGCAGCCAGACCGGACTAAACGATGAGCAGTTCTTC.

This sequence joins TRBV28 and TRBJ1-1, with D perhaps matching TRBD1 (6 bases). The CDR3 covers 15 residues. Trimming took off 6 bases at V and 1 base at J, with 15 bases between the two ends. Germline lookup yields CDR1 MDHEN and CDR2 SYDVKM. In DNA, the CDR3 is TGTGCCAGCAGGCTACCCGGACAGCCGAACACTGAAGCTTTCTTT. It encodes CASRLPGQPNTEAFF.

The sample holds a few counts of this clonotype. This chain connects TRBV11-2 to TRBJ1-5, with D hard to call. The CDR3 is 13 residues long. V lost 5 bases and J lost 3, with 8 bases in between. Germline V lookup: CDR1 SGHAT, CDR2 FQNNGV. The CDR3 coding sequence is TGTGCCAGCAGCAAAGCTTCCAATCAGCCCCAGCATTTT. Residues: CASSKASNQPQHF. Drawing the rest from reference TRBV11-2 and TRBJ1-5, the complete variable domain is EAGVAQSPRYKIIEKRQSVAFWCNPISGHATLYWYQQILGQGPKLLIQFQNNGVVDDSQLPKDRFSAERLKGVDSTLKIQPAKLEDSAVYLCASSKASNQPQHFGDGTRLSIL.

This clonotype was picked up a small number of times. The chain has TRBV14 and TRBJ2-3, with TRBD2 identical over 11 bases. Per the germline V gene, CDR1 is SGHDN and CDR2 is FVKESK. This CDR3 is 17 amino acids long. The J segment lost 6 bases and the V segment lost 3 bases, leaving 11 bases of the junction unmatched. The CDR3 sequence: CASSQQISGRAVDTQYF. As DNA, the CDR3 is TGTGCCAGCAGCCAGCAGATTAGCGGGAGGGCCGTTGATACGCAGTATTTT.

A remark on this clonotype: A single base separates this from a much larger clone, so it may be a read error. The CDR3, as DNA: TGCAGCGTTGCCGTTTATAGCAATCTGCCCCAGCATTTT. Protein product: CSVAVYSNLPQHF. J is TRBJ1-5 and V is TRBV29-1; D is unresolved. Germline CDR1 and CDR2: SQVTM and ANQGSEA. The CDR3 consists of 13 residues. Filled out from reference TRBV29-1 and TRBJ1-5, the complete variable domain reads SAVISQKPSRDICQRGTSLTIQCQVDSQVTMMFWYRQQPGQSLTLIATANQGSEATYESGFVIDKFPISRPNLTFSTLTVSNMSPEDSSIYLCSVAVYSNLPQHFGDGTRLSIL.

There are many counts of this clonotype. The rearrangement uses TRBV29-1 and TRBJ2-1; D is unclear. CDR3 length: 12 amino acids. Trimming removed 2 bases from V and 3 bases from J, with 5 bases in between. Germline CDR1 is SQVTM and CDR2 is ANQGSEA. CDR3 in DNA: TGCAGCGTTGAACGGAGCTACAATGAGCAGTTCTTC. Protein sequence: CSVERSYNEQFF.

This clonotype was found many times. The V and J genes are TRBV10-1 and TRBJ2-2; 10 bases agree with TRBD2. The CDR3 is 17 amino acids. V dropped 5 bases and J dropped 0; count of bases not matched to a gene: 6. Germline values: CDR1 WNHNN, CDR2 SYGVQD (reference sequence). CDR3 nucleotide sequence: TGCGCCAGCAGTTTAGCGGGGGGAGCACCGAACACCGGGGAGCTGTTTTTT. Translation gives CASSLAGGAPNTGELFF.

This clonotype is a singleton in its sample. V usage is TRBV5-6 and J usage is TRBJ2-3; 10 nucleotides agree with TRBD2. CDR1 SGHDT and CDR2 YYEEEE come from the germline V gene. With 4 bases clipped from V and 13 bases from J, the junction kept 3 bases outside the gene matches. The CDR3 totals 11 residues. CDR3 protein: CASSKGLAKYF. CDR3 coding DNA: TGTGCCAGCAGCAAGGGACTAGCGAAGTATTTT.

This clonotype appeared many times. V gene TRBV5-5 combines with J gene TRBJ1-2; TRBD1 agrees at 7 bases. Germline lookup yields CDR1 SGHKS and CDR2 YYEKEE (reference sequence). With 4 bases clipped from V and 4 bases from J, the junction kept 10 bases outside the gene matches. The CDR3 sequence is 15 residues long. This chain's CDR3 is CASSPSGQDRYGYTF. DNA for the CDR3: TGTGCCAGCAGCCCATCCGGACAGGATCGCTATGGCTACACCTTC.

V gene TRBV7-9 combines with J gene TRBJ1-2; D unclear. The germline gives CDR1 SEHNR, CDR2 FQNEAQ (reference sequence). V shed 1 base and J shed 5 bases, with 11 bases lying between them. This CDR3 has 14 amino acids. The CDR3 loop reads CASSLVPLLYGYTF. The CDR3 DNA reads as TGTGCCAGCAGCTTAGTTCCACTTCTTTATGGCTACACCTTC. The variable domain in full, completed from reference TRBV7-9 and TRBJ1-2, reads DTGVSQNPRHKITKRGQNVTFRCDPISEHNRLYWYRQTLGQGPEFLTYFQNEAQLEKSRLLSDRFSAERPKGSFSTLEIQRTEQGDSAMYLCASSLVPLLYGYTFGSGTRLTVV.

The chain carries TRBV4-3 and TRBJ2-3; 10 bases are a match to TRBD2. The CDR3 totals 17 residues. Germline CDR1 and CDR2: LGHNA and YSLEER. Trimming at V came to 0 bases and at J to 5 bases, leaving 8 bases not matched to a gene. The CDR3 protein is CASSQDLASGSLDTQYF. CDR3 nucleotides: TGCGCCAGCAGCCAAGATCTGGCTAGCGGGAGTTTAGATACGCAGTATTTT.

This clonotype was seen many times. The rearrangement uses TRBV5-1 and TRBJ2-3, with 12 nucleotides matching TRBD2. V shed 0 bases and J 0 bases; nucleotides not matched to a gene: 5. Germline V gives CDR1 SGHRS, CDR2 YFSETQ. This CDR3 has 18 amino acids. In DNA, the CDR3 is TGCGCCAGCAGCTTGGAGCCTAGCGGGGGGGGTAGCACAGATACGCAGTATTTT. Translating gives CASSLEPSGGGSTDTQYF.